Presented here are 21 T cell receptor beta chains from one specimen sequenced in a study of blood T cell repertoires in COVID-19. This table comes from immunoSEQ multiplex PCR, and its TCRdb copy is limited to in-frame clones, with some not included. This sample has about 70,000 clones; over 75% occur once, and the top ten carry approximately 10%. The sequencing sample was made of peripheral blood. The receptors originated from a woman under 30 with acute or convalescent COVID-19.

The chain carries TRBV11-2 and TRBJ2-1; a weak D match, TRBD2 (5 bases). Germline V lookup: CDR1 SGHAT, CDR2 FQNNGV. This CDR3 comprises 15 residues. Trimming removed 5 bases at V and 9 bases at J, with 20 bases between. As DNA, the CDR3 is TGTGCCAGCAGCCTCGCCTACGGGAATGAGGTTGAGCAGTTCTTC. This codes for CASSLAYGNEVEQFF.

The CDR3 loop reads CASSLDMTLRGGKDTQYF. In nucleotides, the CDR3 is TGTGCCAGCAGCTTAGATATGACTTTGCGGGGGGGCAAAGATACGCAGTATTTT. V usage is TRBV11-2 and J usage is TRBJ2-3; the match to TRBD2 covers 9 bases. V dropped 0 bases and J dropped 5; count of bases not matched to a gene: 12. CDR1 and CDR2 (germline): SGHAT, FQNNGV. This CDR3 contains 18 residues.

The chain is built from TRBV7-6 and TRBJ2-1, with D unclear. This CDR3 region has 15 residues. Germline lookup yields CDR1 SGHVS and CDR2 FNYEAQ. V was clipped by 1 base and J by 0 bases, with 7 bases between them. CDR3 bases: TGTGCCAGCAGCTTAGATTCCGGCTCCTACAATGAGCAGTTCTTC. It yields the protein CASSLDSGSYNEQFF.

The chain links TRBV7-2 to TRBJ1-1; D is unclear. Trimming stripped 0 bases from V and 0 bases from J, with 8 bases between. The germline V gene has CDR1 SGHTA and CDR2 FQGNSA. This CDR3 has 15 amino acids. This CDR3 reads CASSLAGRMNTEAFF. In DNA form, the CDR3 reads TGTGCCAGCAGCTTAGCGGGCAGAATGAACACTGAAGCTTTCTTT.

The chain has TRBV28 and TRBJ1-6, with D hard to call. The CDR3 has 13 amino acids. The germline CDR1 and CDR2 sequences are MDHEN and SYDVKM. V was clipped by 8 bases and J by 8 bases, with 13 bases between them. The CDR3 protein is CASRNTGDSPLHF. The CDR3 DNA reads as TGTGCCAGCCGGAACACCGGGGATTCACCCCTCCACTTT.

As concerns this clone: Other DNA sequences within the sample encode an identical CDR3. The CDR3 nucleotides read TGTGCCTGGAGTCGGACAGCTAACACTGAAGCTTTCTTT. It translates to CAWSRTANTEAFF. The rearrangement links TRBV30 to TRBJ1-1; D is possibly TRBD1 (6 bases). The V gene lost 2 bases and the J gene lost 2 bases, with 9 bases spanning the gap. Germline-derived CDR1 and CDR2 are GTSNPN and SVGIG (reference sequence). This CDR3 spans 13 amino acids.

The rearrangement links TRBV5-1 to TRBJ2-3, with D unclear. This CDR3 comprises 14 residues. V lost 2 bases and J 1 base, leaving 8 bases between the germline ends. Germline V gene lookup returns CDR1 SGHRS and CDR2 YFSETQ. CDR3 sequence reads: CASSFRVGTDTQYF. The CDR3 region has the DNA TGCGCCAGCAGCTTTCGCGTAGGCACAGATACGCAGTATTTT.

The gene calls are TRBV5-5 and TRBJ2-1; 10 bases are a match to TRBD2. Germline values: CDR1 SGHKS, CDR2 YYEKEE (reference sequence). With 0 bases clipped from V and 8 bases from J, the junction kept 11 bases outside the gene matches. The CDR3 covers 17 residues. The CDR3 DNA sequence: TGTGCCAGCAGCTTGGGGAGCGGGGGGGCCGTGGTCCATGAGCAGTTCTTC. This encodes CASSLGSGGAVVHEQFF.

The gene calls are TRBV6-2 or TRBV6-3 and TRBJ1-5; D is undetermined. Germline V CDR1 and CDR2: MNHEY, SVGEGT. This CDR3 is built from 14 residues. The V gene lost 2 bases and the J gene lost 0 bases, with 5 bases spanning the gap. The CDR3 protein is CASSYSNSNQPQHF. The DNA of the CDR3 is TGTGCCAGCAGTTACAGCAATAGCAATCAGCCCCAGCATTTT.

The chain carries TRBV5-1 and TRBJ2-3, with TRBD2 as a possible D gene (5 bases). The V end lost 4 bases, the J end lost 1 base, and 10 bases lay between the germline ends. CDR3 length: 14 amino acids. Germline assignment: CDR1 SGHRS and CDR2 YFSETQ. The CDR3 loop reads CASSGGVGTDTQYF. The CDR3 region has the DNA TGCGCCAGCAGCGGAGGCGTGGGCACAGATACGCAGTATTTT.

V and J are TRBV18 and TRBJ2-6; 7 bases agree with TRBD1. The V gene's germline CDR1 is KGHSH and CDR2 LQKENI. V gave up 4 bases and J gave up 0 bases; unmatched junction bases: 9. CDR3 length: 18 residues. The CDR3 spells CASSLGQALNSGANVLTF. The CDR3 nucleotides read TGTGCCAGCTCACTTGGACAGGCGCTAAACTCTGGGGCCAACGTCCTGACTTTC.

The chain combines TRBV4-2 with TRBJ1-6; D perhaps matches TRBD1 (5 bases). V was pared by 0 bases and J by 7 bases, with 10 bases between. The CDR3 runs 15 residues. CDR1 is LGHNA and CDR2 is YNFKEQ in the germline V gene. CDR3 amino acids: CASSQELGANSPLHF. CDR3 nucleotides: TGTGCCAGCAGCCAAGAACTTGGGGCAAATTCACCCCTCCACTTT.

The chain uses TRBV30 and TRBJ1-1; perhaps TRBD1 as D (6 bases). Per germline, CDR1 GTSNPN and CDR2 SVGIG (reference sequence). This CDR3 is 13 amino acids long. Between the trimmed V and J ends, which lost 0 bases and 7 bases, there was a span of 12 bases. CDR3 sequence (DNA): TGTGCCTGGAGTGTACCAGGGGTGGGTGAAGCTTTCTTT. This translates into CAWSVPGVGEAFF.

The chain couples TRBV12-3 or TRBV12-4 to TRBJ2-2, with D possibly TRBD1 on 7 matching bases. This CDR3 region has 13 residues. Trimming cost V 6 bases and J 5 bases, with 10 bases left between them. This CDR3 is CASSSGGTGELFF. Here the CDR3 DNA reads TGTGCCAGCAGCTCAGGGGGGACCGGGGAGCTGTTTTTT.

The genes are TRBV30 and TRBJ1-1; possibly TRBD1 for D (6 bases). Trimming stripped 2 bases from V and 3 bases from J, with 10 bases between. This CDR3 is built from 13 residues. Germline V lookup: CDR1 GTSNPN, CDR2 SVGIG (reference sequence). The CDR3 reads CAWSNNRDTEAFF. CDR3 in DNA: TGTGCCTGGAGTAATAACAGGGACACTGAAGCTTTCTTT. Full variable domain (outside the CDR3, taken from reference TRBV30 and TRBJ1-1): SQTIHQWPATLVQPVGSPLSLECTVEGTSNPNLYWYRQAAGRGLQLLFYSVGIGQISSEVPQNLSASRPQDRQFILSSKKLLLSDSGFYLCAWSNNRDTEAFFGQGTRLTVV.

The chain links TRBV6-5 to TRBJ2-3; TRBD1 might be the D (6 bases). V dropped 6 bases and J dropped 0 bases, with 13 bases sitting between them. The CDR3 totals 15 residues. Looked up from germline, CDR1 is MNHEY and CDR2 is SVGAGI. The CDR3 DNA reads as TGTGCCAGCAGAGAGGGGGTTCTCAGCACAGATACGCAGTATTTT. Amino acids: CASREGVLSTDTQYF.

V and J are TRBV3-1 (or the pseudogene TRBV3-2) and TRBJ2-7; 10 bases are shared with TRBD2. CDR1 LGHDT and CDR2 YNNKEL come from the germline V gene (reference sequence). The junction had 11 bases not matched to a gene; V was cut back by 1 base and J by 5 bases. CDR3 length: 17 residues. As DNA, the CDR3 is TGTGCCAGCAGCCAAGGGTCTAGCGGGAGTCCCCCCGACGAGCAGTACTTC. Amino acids: CASSQGSSGSPPDEQYF.

The CDR3 nucleotides are TGTGCCAGCACCGAAATTTGGACAGGGGGAACTGAAGCTTTCTTT. Translated, it gives CASTEIWTGGTEAFF. The rearrangement links TRBV6-5 to TRBJ1-1; the match to TRBD1 covers 10 bases. The V gene's germline CDR1 is MNHEY and CDR2 SVGAGI. The CDR3 consists of 15 residues. Trimming took 7 bases from V and 5 from J; bases not matched to a gene: 10.

V and J are TRBV7-2 and TRBJ2-7; 12 positions agree with TRBD1. The CDR3 is 16 residues long. The germline V gene encodes CDR1 SGHTA and CDR2 FQGNSA. The V and J ends lost 5 bases and 4 bases, in that order; junction bases with no gene match: 9. The DNA of the CDR3 is TGTGCCAGCAGCCCCACCGGGACAGGGGGCGATTACGAGCAGTACTTC. Amino acid sequence: CASSPTGTGGDYEQYF.

V gene TRBV6-5 combines with J gene TRBJ1-1; D call uncertain. CDR1 MNHEY and CDR2 SVGAGI come from the germline V gene. V was pared by 7 bases and J by 0 bases, with 12 bases between. The CDR3 consists of 14 residues. The CDR3 DNA is TGTGCCAGCAAGAACCCCCAGATGAACACTGAAGCTTTCTTT. Protein sequence: CASKNPQMNTEAFF.

This chain connects TRBV10-3 to TRBJ2-5; TRBD2 matches at 12 bases. CDR1 and CDR2 from the germline V gene are ENHRY and SYGVKD. Trimming at V came to 3 bases and at J to 1 base, leaving 3 bases not matched to a gene. The CDR3 has 16 residues. The CDR3 here is CAISDTSGGLQETQYF. CDR3 bases: TGTGCCATCAGTGATACTAGCGGGGGGCTCCAAGAGACCCAGTACTTC.